The 27 T cell receptor beta chains reported below all come from one sample, sequenced in a study of blood T cell repertoires in COVID-19 (dated by TCRdb to 2018 to 2021). Library preparation used the immunoSEQ multiplex PCR assay. In TCRdb, the immuneACCESS table is reduced to in-frame sequences with V and J assigned. These tables do not hold every clone; where another copy was compared, an unresolved V gene accounts for under half, and the others remain unexplained. The sample yields some 180,000 clones; approximately 85% were counted once. The ten largest account for more than 5.5% of the sample. Sequenced: PBMCs or T cells enriched from blood (not recorded which). Source of these receptors: a man between 35 and 55 years old who had recovered from COVID-19.

This sequence joins TRBV6-2 or TRBV6-3 and TRBJ2-3; 7 bases line up with TRBD2. Trimming removed 2 bases from V and 3 bases from J; junction bases left unmatched: 8. The length of the CDR3 is 16 residues. Germline V gene lookup returns CDR1 MNHEY and CDR2 SVGEGT. The CDR3 region is CASSYKGLVGTDTQYF. The CDR3 DNA is TGTGCCAGCAGTTACAAAGGACTAGTTGGGACAGATACGCAGTATTTT.

This clone was counted a single time. V gene TRBV5-1 combines with J gene TRBJ2-2; TRBD1 matches at 9 bases. The CDR3 has 14 amino acids. Germline V CDR1 and CDR2: SGHRS, YFSETQ. With 5 bases clipped from V and 3 bases from J, the junction kept 2 bases outside the gene matches. In nucleotides, the CDR3 is TGCGCCAGCAGATGGACAGGGGACACCGGGGAGCTGTTTTTT. This codes for CASRWTGDTGELFF.

The chain's CDR3 is CASSYSPGSYEQYF. As DNA, the CDR3 is TGTGCCAGCAGTTACAGCCCTGGCTCCTACGAGCAGTACTTC. This chain joins TRBV6-5 and TRBJ2-7; the D is unclear. V was pared by 2 bases and J by 0 bases, with 8 bases between. Per germline, CDR1 MNHEY and CDR2 SVGAGI. CDR3 size: 14 residues.

The chain has TRBV5-6 and TRBJ2-5, with 8 bases lining up with TRBD2. This CDR3 has 14 residues. The ends lost 3 bases at V and 1 base at J; junction bases unmatched: 2. Germline V CDR1 and CDR2: SGHDT, YYEEEE. The DNA for the CDR3 is TGTGCCAGCAGCTCAACTAGCGGCCAAGAGACCCAGTACTTC. This gives the protein CASSSTSGQETQYF.

This CDR3 is CASSGGLADPVQETQYF. The CDR3 DNA sequence: TGCGCCAGCAGCGGGGGACTAGCGGATCCCGTGCAAGAGACCCAGTACTTC. The chain has TRBV5-1 and TRBJ2-5; 11 positions match TRBD2. Germline V gives CDR1 SGHRS, CDR2 YFSETQ. V dropped 4 bases and J dropped 2; count of bases not matched to a gene: 10. This CDR3 is 17 amino acids long.

The J gene is TRBJ1-6, the V gene TRBV11-3; 10 positions match TRBD1. Trimming cost V 7 bases and J 9 bases; bases outside gene matches: 6. The CDR3 spans 14 residues. Germline-derived CDR1 and CDR2 are SGHNT and YENEEA. CDR3 amino acids: CASKSTGGSSPLHF. In DNA, the CDR3 is TGTGCCAGCAAGTCGACAGGGGGCTCTTCACCCCTCCACTTT.

This chain joins TRBV28 and TRBJ1-6, with 7 bases identical to TRBD1. V dropped 5 bases and J dropped 6; count of bases not matched to a gene: 7. The CDR3 runs 15 residues. The germline gives CDR1 MDHEN, CDR2 SYDVKM. The CDR3, as DNA: TGTGCCAGCAGTGCCGCGACAGGGCTTAATTCACCCCTCCACTTT. Protein product: CASSAATGLNSPLHF.

J is TRBJ2-5 and V is TRBV12-5; D perhaps matches TRBD2 (6 bases). The CDR3 spans 14 residues. In germline, CDR1 is LGHNT, CDR2 FRNRAP. Between the trimmed V and J ends, which lost 1 base and 4 bases, there was a span of 10 bases. CDR3 amino acids: CASGLGGTPETQYF. The CDR3 DNA reads TGTGCTAGTGGTTTGGGGGGGACTCCAGAGACCCAGTACTTC.

The chain uses TRBV5-1 and TRBJ2-7; TRBD1 matches 9 bases. V was clipped by 4 bases and J by 4 bases; unmatched bases: 3. Germline CDR1 is SGHRS and CDR2 is YFSETQ. The CDR3 has 13 residues. CDR3 sequence reads: CASSVDRGYEQYF. CDR3 coding DNA: TGCGCCAGCAGCGTGGACAGGGGTTACGAGCAGTACTTC.

This clone was counted between two and nine times. The chain combines TRBV27 with TRBJ1-1; no definite D call. V gave up 3 bases and J gave up 6 bases, with 14 bases separating them. The CDR3 is made up of 14 amino acids. Germline lookup yields CDR1 MNHEY and CDR2 SMNVEV (reference sequence). Here the CDR3 DNA reads TGTGCCAGCAGTTTTCGAGGGCAGATGGCTGAAGCTTTCTTT. This codes for CASSFRGQMAEAFF.

V gene TRBV11-2 combines with J gene TRBJ2-1, with D possibly matching TRBD1 (5 bases). CDR3 length equals 13 residues. Trimming cost V 8 bases and J 9 bases, with 17 bases left between them. The V gene's germline CDR1 is SGHAT and CDR2 FQNNGV. This CDR3 is CASDRAGLGEQFF. DNA for the CDR3: TGTGCCAGCGACCGCGCAGGGTTAGGTGAGCAGTTCTTC.

This sequence joins TRBV11-2 and TRBJ1-2, with D perhaps TRBD1 (5 bases). The V and J ends lost 4 bases and 3 bases respectively, with 15 bases between them. CDR3 length: 15 amino acids. CDR1 and CDR2 from the germline V gene are SGHAT and FQNNGV. The CDR3 DNA is TGTGCCAGCAGCTCCATGGGGGGTCTCTACTATGGCTACACCTTC. It codes for CASSSMGGLYYGYTF.

This chain uses TRBV30 with TRBJ2-5; D perhaps matches TRBD1 (5 bases). The CDR3 spans 14 residues. Trimming cost V 0 bases and J 3 bases, with 11 bases left between them. Germline CDR1 and CDR2: GTSNPN and SVGIG (reference sequence). CDR3 coding DNA: TGTGCCTGGAGTGTACAGGCCCGGGAAGAGACCCAGTACTTC. Amino acids: CAWSVQAREETQYF.

The chain recombines TRBV30 with TRBJ1-2, with a tentative D call TRBD1 (5 bases). CDR1 GTSNPN and CDR2 SVGIG come from the germline V gene (reference sequence). The V end was cut by 2 bases, the J end by 4 bases, with 14 bases between. This CDR3 has 14 residues. In DNA form, the CDR3 reads TGTGCCTGGAGTTCGGAGGGGACCTTCTATGGCTACACCTTC. Amino acids: CAWSSEGTFYGYTF.

The chain employs TRBV27 and TRBJ1-1, with 9 bases aligning to TRBD1. Germline-derived CDR1 and CDR2 are MNHEY and SMNVEV (reference sequence). This CDR3 comprises 14 residues. V gave up 8 bases and J gave up 1 base; unmatched junction bases: 5. The CDR3 is CASRGQGWNTEAFF. In nucleotides, the CDR3 is TGTGCCAGCCGAGGACAGGGGTGGAACACTGAAGCTTTCTTT.

This clone has at least ten counts. V usage is TRBV3-1 (or the pseudogene TRBV3-2) and J usage is TRBJ1-1; 9 positions match TRBD1. Germline CDR1 is LGHDT and CDR2 is YNNKEL (reference sequence). The J segment lost 4 bases and the V segment lost 6 bases, leaving 6 bases of the junction unmatched. The CDR3 spans 14 residues. Here the CDR3 DNA reads TGTGCCAGCAGGCGGGGACAGGGAAGCACTGAAGCTTTCTTT. Encoded protein: CASRRGQGSTEAFF.

V gene TRBV19 combines with J gene TRBJ2-7, with 8 bases matching TRBD1. Germline V lookup: CDR1 LNHDA, CDR2 SQIVND (reference sequence). CDR3 length: 14 residues. V lost 6 bases and J lost 4; bases outside the gene matches: 8. The CDR3: CASRPGGGPYEQYF. The CDR3 coding sequence is TGTGCCAGTAGGCCAGGGGGCGGCCCTTACGAGCAGTACTTC. The entire variable domain, with the rest obtained from reference TRBV19 and TRBJ2-7, is as follows: DGGITQSPKYLFRKEGQNVTLSCEQNLNHDAMYWYRQDPGQGLRLIYYSQIVNDFQKGDIAEGYSVSREKKESFPLTVTSAQKNPTAFYLCASRPGGGPYEQYFGPGTRLTVT.

This clone has just a few counts. Other DNA sequences of this sample code for an identical CDR3. V usage is TRBV27 and J usage is TRBJ1-1; TRBD1 agrees at 8 bases. The ends lost 3 bases at V and 6 bases at J; junction bases unmatched: 3. CDR3 length equals 13 residues. Germline V CDR1 and CDR2: MNHEY, SMNVEV (reference sequence). Here the CDR3 reads CASSFGQGAEAFF. The DNA of the CDR3 is TGTGCCAGCAGTTTCGGACAGGGCGCTGAAGCTTTCTTT.

The V and J genes are TRBV5-1 and TRBJ1-1, with 8 bases fitting TRBD1. In germline, CDR1 is SGHRS, CDR2 YFSETQ. Germline trimming cut 2 bases from V and 11 bases from J; bases unmatched to any gene: 8. CDR3 size: 13 residues. The CDR3 sequence is CASSFSRQGIAFF. The DNA of the CDR3 is TGCGCCAGCAGCTTCTCGAGACAGGGGATCGCTTTCTTT.

The chain carries TRBV7-8 and TRBJ1-2; maybe TRBD1 (5 bases). Germline CDR1 is SGHVS and CDR2 is FQNEAQ. The V and J ends lost 5 bases and 5 bases respectively, with 27 bases between them. This CDR3 spans 18 amino acids. The DNA for the CDR3 is TGTGCCAGCAGCCCGCGCCTGATGGGAGGGAGGGGACCTTATGGCTACACCTTC. This gives the protein CASSPRLMGGRGPYGYTF.

The rearrangement uses TRBV5-1 and TRBJ1-6; TRBD1 aligns across 7 bases. Germline lookup yields CDR1 SGHRS and CDR2 YFSETQ. The CDR3 extends over 16 amino acids. Losses at the gene ends were 1 base for V and 7 bases for J; bases not matched to a gene: 8. The CDR3 sequence is CASSLFNRGGNSPLHF. The CDR3 DNA sequence: TGCGCCAGCAGCTTGTTTAACAGGGGTGGAAATTCACCCCTCCACTTT.

The V gene is TRBV19, the J gene TRBJ1-2; tentatively, D is TRBD1 (5 bases). Germline CDR1 and CDR2: LNHDA and SQIVND (reference sequence). This CDR3 region has 14 residues. The V end lost 0 bases, the J end lost 7 bases, and 12 bases lay between the germline ends. The CDR3 sequence: CASSIDNGGGGYTF. The CDR3 bases are TGTGCCAGTAGTATAGATAACGGGGGAGGTGGCTACACCTTC.

The chain recombines TRBV28 with TRBJ1-4; the D gene is possibly TRBD1 (5 bases). Germline V gene lookup returns CDR1 MDHEN and CDR2 SYDVKM. This CDR3 spans 14 amino acids. With 2 bases removed from V and 8 bases from J, the gap between germline ends came to 12 bases. In DNA form, the CDR3 reads TGTGCCAGCAGTTTACGGAGGGGCTGGGAAAAACTGTTTTTT. Protein product: CASSLRRGWEKLFF.

The CDR3 spells CASSLFGGESYEQYF. The CDR3 nucleotides are TGCGCCAGCAGCTTGTTTGGGGGGGAATCCTACGAGCAGTACTTC. The J gene is TRBJ2-7, the V gene TRBV5-1; 7 bases line up with TRBD2. Germline CDR1 and CDR2: SGHRS and YFSETQ. V was pared by 1 base and J by 1 base, with 5 bases of the junction left unmatched. The CDR3 sequence is 15 residues long.

This rearrangement joins TRBV5-6 to TRBJ2-5; D is perhaps TRBD1 (6 bases). The germline CDR1 and CDR2 sequences are SGHDT and YYEEEE. CDR3 size: 16 residues. V was shortened by 3 bases and J by 2 bases, with 17 bases between the two germline ends. CDR3 sequence: CASSSPTGWWQETQYF. CDR3 sequence (DNA): TGTGCCAGCAGCTCCCCAACAGGGTGGTGGCAAGAGACCCAGTACTTC.

V is TRBV4-1 and J is TRBJ1-4; D not certain. V dropped 2 bases and J dropped 8 bases, with 6 bases sitting between them. The CDR3 extends over 12 amino acids. Germline V gives CDR1 MGHRA, CDR2 YSYEKL. The CDR3 loop reads CASSQMEEKLFF. CDR3 coding DNA: TGCGCCAGCAGCCAAATGGAGGAAAAACTGTTTTTT.

The chain links TRBV27 to TRBJ2-4; TRBD1 is a possible D gene (5 bases). The V end lost 7 bases, the J end lost 7 bases, and 17 bases lay between the germline ends. Germline loops: CDR1 MNHEY, CDR2 SMNVEV (reference sequence). The CDR3 has 14 amino acids. CDR3 sequence: CASTPVGAVNIQYF. The CDR3 nucleotides read TGTGCCAGCACTCCGGTTGGGGCTGTTAACATTCAGTACTTC.